The TCR beta chain described here comes from a study of a mutant IDH1 vaccine in newly diagnosed glioma. Background on the study: Vaccination was launched 4-6 weeks after radiotherapy alone, or with temozolomide cycles.

This table comes from immunoSEQ multiplex PCR, and its TCRdb copy is limited to in-frame clones, with some not included. The sample includes 100,000 to 150,000 clones, 80% of them seen just once. Documented time point: week 11, during vaccination. Vaccine doses each comprised 300 ug of mutant IDH1 20-mer peptide, with topical imiquimod. Concerning this clone: The antigen is unknown.

Study-wide results and limits: It was over 85% of patients that developed vaccine-induced immune responses.

Sequenced here: PBMCs, sampled from a glioma patient whose treatment included an IDH1 peptide vaccine. This TCR was recovered from a man aged 35 to 55 with glioma.

CDR3 coding DNA: TGTGCCAGCAGTGAAAGGGGACTAGGGGTCCTGAGTGGGGCCAACGTCCTGACTTTC. It translates to CASSERGLGVLSGANVLTF. J is TRBJ2-6 and V is TRBV2; 8 bases fit TRBD2. Germline trimming cut 2 bases from V and 3 bases from J; bases unmatched to any gene: 12. Per germline, CDR1 SNHLY and CDR2 FYNNEI. This CDR3 is built from 19 residues. The entire variable domain, with the rest obtained from reference TRBV2 and TRBJ2-6, is as follows: EPEVTQTPSHQVTQMGQEVILRCVPISNHLYFYWYRQILGQKVEFLVSFYNNEISEKSEIFDDQFSVERPDGSNFTLKIRSTKLEDSAMYFCASSERGLGVLSGANVLTFGAGSRLTVL.